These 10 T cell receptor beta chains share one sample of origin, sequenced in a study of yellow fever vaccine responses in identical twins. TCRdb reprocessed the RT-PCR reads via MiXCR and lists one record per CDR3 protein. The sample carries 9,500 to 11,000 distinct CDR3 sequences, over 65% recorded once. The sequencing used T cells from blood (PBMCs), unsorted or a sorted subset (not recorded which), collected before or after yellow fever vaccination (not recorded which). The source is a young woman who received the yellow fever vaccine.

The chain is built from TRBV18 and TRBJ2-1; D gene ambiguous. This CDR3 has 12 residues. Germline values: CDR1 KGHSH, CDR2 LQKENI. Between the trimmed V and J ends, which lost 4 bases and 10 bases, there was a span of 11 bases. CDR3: CASSLEQHEQFF. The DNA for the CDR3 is TGTGCCAGCTCACTGGAGCAGCACGAGCAGTTCTTC.

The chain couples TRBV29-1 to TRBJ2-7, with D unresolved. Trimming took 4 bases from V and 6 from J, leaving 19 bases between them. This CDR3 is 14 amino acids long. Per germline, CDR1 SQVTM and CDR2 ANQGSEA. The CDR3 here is CSVANLGSGFEQYF. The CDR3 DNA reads TGCAGCGTTGCTAATCTAGGATCCGGATTCGAGCAGTACTTC.

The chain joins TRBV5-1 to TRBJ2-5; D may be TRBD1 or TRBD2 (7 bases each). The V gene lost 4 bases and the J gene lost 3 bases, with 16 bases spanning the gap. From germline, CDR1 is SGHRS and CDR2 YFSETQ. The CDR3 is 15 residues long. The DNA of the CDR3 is TGCGCCAGCAGCGTCCAGGGGGGGGCGGAAGAGACCCAGTACTTC. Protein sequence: CASSVQGGAEETQYF. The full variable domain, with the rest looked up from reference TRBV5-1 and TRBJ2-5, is KAGVTQTPRYLIKTRGQQVTLSCSPISGHRSVSWYQQTPGQGLQFLFEYFSETQRNKGNFPGRFSGRQFSNSRSEMNVSTLELGDSALYLCASSVQGGAEETQYFGPGTRLLVL.

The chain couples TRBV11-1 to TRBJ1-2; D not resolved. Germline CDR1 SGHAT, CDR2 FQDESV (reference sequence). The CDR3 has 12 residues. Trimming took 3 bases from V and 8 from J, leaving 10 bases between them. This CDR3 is CASSFSGGGYTF. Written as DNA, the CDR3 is TGTGCCAGCAGCTTTTCGGGAGGAGGCTACACCTTC.

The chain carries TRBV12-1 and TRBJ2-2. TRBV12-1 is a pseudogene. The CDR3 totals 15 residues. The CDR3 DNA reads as TGTGCCAGCAGCTTTCTCCATGGGGAAGACGGGGAGCTGTTTTTT. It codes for CASSFLHGEDGELFF.

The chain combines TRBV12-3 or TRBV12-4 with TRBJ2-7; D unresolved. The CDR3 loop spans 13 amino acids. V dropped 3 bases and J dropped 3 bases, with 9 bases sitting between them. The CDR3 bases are TGTGCCAGCAGTTTCCAGGTTATCTACGAGCAGTACTTC. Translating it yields CASSFQVIYEQYF.

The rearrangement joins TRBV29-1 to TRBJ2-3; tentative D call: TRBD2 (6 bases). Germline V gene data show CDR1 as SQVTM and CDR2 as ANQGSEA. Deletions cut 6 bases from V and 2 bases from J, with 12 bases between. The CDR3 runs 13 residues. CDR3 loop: CSVGGRNTDTQYF. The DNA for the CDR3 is TGCAGCGTCGGGGGAAGGAACACAGATACGCAGTATTTT.

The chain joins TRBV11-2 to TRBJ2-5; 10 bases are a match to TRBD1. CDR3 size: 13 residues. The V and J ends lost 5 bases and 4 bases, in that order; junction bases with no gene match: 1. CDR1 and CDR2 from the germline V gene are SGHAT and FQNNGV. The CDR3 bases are TGTGCCAGCAGCCGGGACAGGGGAGAGACCCAGTACTTC. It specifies CASSRDRGETQYF.

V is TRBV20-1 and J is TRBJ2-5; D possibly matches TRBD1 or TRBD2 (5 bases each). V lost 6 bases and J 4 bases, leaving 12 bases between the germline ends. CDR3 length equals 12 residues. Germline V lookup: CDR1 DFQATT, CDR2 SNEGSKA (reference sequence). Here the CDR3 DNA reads TGCAGTGCGGGACCCGCGGGAGAGACCCAGTACTTC. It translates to CSAGPAGETQYF.

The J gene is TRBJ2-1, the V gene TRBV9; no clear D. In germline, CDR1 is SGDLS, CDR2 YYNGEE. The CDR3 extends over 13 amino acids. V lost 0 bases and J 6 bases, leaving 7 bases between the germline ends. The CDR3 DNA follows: TGTGCCAGCAGCGTAGACTCCAGCAATGAGCAGTTCTTC. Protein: CASSVDSSNEQFF.